Described below is a single T cell receptor beta chain sequence and its context. The sample originates from a study of T cell changes during pregnancy in multiple sclerosis. Clones were read by immunoSEQ multiplex PCR, and TCRdb kept only the in-frame ones, dropping some. The data hold 40,000 or so clones, with almost 95% observed a single time. The CDR3 sequence is 17 residues long. V lost 0 bases, J lost 5 bases, and 10 bases stayed unmatched. Germline V gives CDR1 LNHNV, CDR2 YYDKDF (reference sequence). Sequencing was performed on CD8+ T cells from peripheral blood mononuclear cells, taken in the third trimester of pregnancy. The source is a female donor with multiple sclerosis, enrolled in a pregnancy study. The V gene is TRBV15, the J gene TRBJ2-1; 7 nucleotides agree with TRBD2. CDR3: CATSRDRLAGADNEQFF. CDR3 DNA sequence: TGTGCCACCAGCAGAGATCGTTTGGCGGGAGCTGACAATGAGCAGTTCTTC.